This T cell receptor (beta chain) is drawn from a study of blood T cell repertoires in COVID-19. Sequenced by immunoSEQ multiplex PCR; TCRdb stores in-frame clones only, minus some. In the table there are around 270,000 clones, approximately 90% of which are singletons. This clonotype originated in a man between 40 and 49 years old with acute or convalescent COVID-19. The sequenced material came from peripheral blood.

CDR3 amino acids: CASSLPGTSGGSYNEQFF. The CDR3 DNA follows: TGTGCCAGCAGCTTACCGGGGACTAGCGGGGGCTCCTACAATGAGCAGTTCTTC. V gene TRBV7-9 combines with J gene TRBJ2-1, with 14 positions matching TRBD2. Germline CDR1 is SEHNR and CDR2 is FQNEAQ (reference sequence). There are 18 residues in the CDR3. V shed 2 bases and J 0 bases; nucleotides not matched to a gene: 3.